This T cell receptor beta chain derives from a study of cytomegalovirus exposure and HLA in healthy donors. Study background: As released early, the data held approximately 80 million unique TCRs from HLA-typed donors.

A multiplex PCR was run with 60 Vbeta primers and 13 Jbeta primers. Assay: immunoSEQ multiplex PCR; the TCRdb copy retains only in-frame clones and omits some. The sample lists 90,000 to 120,000 clones; around 80% were seen once. CDR3 length equals 16 residues. The V gene end was trimmed by 2 bases and the J gene end by 5 bases; junction bases not matched to a gene: 8. CDR1 is SGHNT and CDR2 is YYREEE in the germline V gene (reference sequence). Study-level points and caveats: Later work associated roughly 15,000 TCR beta sequences with HLA alleles at 0.05 false discovery rate.

Concerning this clone: Antigen specificity is unknown.

At collection, donors were nominally healthy, but unrecorded immune exposures were probable. Sequencing was done on a sample of PBMCs. This receptor was obtained from a young man in good health and CMV-seropositive. The gene calls are TRBV5-4 and TRBJ2-3, with 10 nucleotides matching TRBD2. The CDR3 is CASSFPSGGAQDTQYF. In nucleotides, the CDR3 is TGTGCCAGCAGCTTCCCCAGCGGGGGGGCCCAAGATACGCAGTATTTT.